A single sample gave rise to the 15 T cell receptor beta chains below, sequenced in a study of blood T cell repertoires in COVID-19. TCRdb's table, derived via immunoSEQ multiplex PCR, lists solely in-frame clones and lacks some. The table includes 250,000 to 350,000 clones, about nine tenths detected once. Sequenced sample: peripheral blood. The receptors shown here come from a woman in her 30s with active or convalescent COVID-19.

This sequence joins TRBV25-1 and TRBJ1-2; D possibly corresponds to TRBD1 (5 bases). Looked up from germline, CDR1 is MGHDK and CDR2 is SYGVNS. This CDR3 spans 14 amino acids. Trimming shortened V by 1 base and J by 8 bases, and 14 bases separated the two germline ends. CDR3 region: CASSEWAVGGGYTF. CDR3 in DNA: TGTGCCAGCAGTGAATGGGCGGTGGGGGGAGGCTACACCTTC.

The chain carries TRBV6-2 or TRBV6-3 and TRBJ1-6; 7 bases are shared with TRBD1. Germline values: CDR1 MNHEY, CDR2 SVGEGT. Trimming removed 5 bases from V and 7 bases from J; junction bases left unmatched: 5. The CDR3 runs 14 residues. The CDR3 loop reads CASSNQGENSPLHF. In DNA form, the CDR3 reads TGTGCCAGCAGTAACCAGGGGGAAAATTCACCCCTCCACTTT.

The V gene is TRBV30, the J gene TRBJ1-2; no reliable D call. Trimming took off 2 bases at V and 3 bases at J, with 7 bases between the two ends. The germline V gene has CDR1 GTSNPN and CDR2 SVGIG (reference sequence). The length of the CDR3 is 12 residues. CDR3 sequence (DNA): TGTGCCTGGAGTAAAGCGGACTATGGCTACACCTTC. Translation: CAWSKADYGYTF.

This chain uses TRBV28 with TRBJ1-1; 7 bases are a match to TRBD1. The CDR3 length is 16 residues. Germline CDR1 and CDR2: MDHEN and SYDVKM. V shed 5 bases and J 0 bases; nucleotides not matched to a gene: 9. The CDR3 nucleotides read TGTGCCAGCAGTGATACAGGGGTTATATTGAACACTGAAGCTTTCTTT. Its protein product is CASSDTGVILNTEAFF.

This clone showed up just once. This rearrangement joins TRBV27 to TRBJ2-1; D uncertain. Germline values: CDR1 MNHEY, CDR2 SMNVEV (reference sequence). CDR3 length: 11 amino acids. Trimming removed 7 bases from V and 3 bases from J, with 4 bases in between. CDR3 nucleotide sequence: TGTGCCAGCACCCTCTACAATGAGCAGTTCTTC. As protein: CASTLYNEQFF.

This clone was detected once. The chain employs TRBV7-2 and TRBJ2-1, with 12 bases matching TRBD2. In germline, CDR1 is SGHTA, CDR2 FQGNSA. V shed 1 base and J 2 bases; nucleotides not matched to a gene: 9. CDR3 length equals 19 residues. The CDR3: CASSLDRTSGVGPYNEQFF. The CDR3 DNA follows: TGTGCCAGCAGCTTAGATAGGACTAGCGGGGTAGGTCCCTACAATGAGCAGTTCTTC.

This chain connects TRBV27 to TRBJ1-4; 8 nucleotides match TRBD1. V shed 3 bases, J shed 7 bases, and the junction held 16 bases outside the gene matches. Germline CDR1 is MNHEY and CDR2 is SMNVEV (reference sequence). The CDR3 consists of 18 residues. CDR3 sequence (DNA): TGTGCCAGCAGTTTCCTAACCGGGACAGGCCTGATACCTGAAAAACTGTTTTTT. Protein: CASSFLTGTGLIPEKLFF.

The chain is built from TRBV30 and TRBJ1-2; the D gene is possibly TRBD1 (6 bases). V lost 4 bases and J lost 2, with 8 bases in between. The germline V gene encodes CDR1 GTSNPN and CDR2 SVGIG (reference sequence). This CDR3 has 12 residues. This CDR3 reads CAWMDRNYGYTF. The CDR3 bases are TGTGCCTGGATGGACAGAAACTATGGCTACACCTTC.

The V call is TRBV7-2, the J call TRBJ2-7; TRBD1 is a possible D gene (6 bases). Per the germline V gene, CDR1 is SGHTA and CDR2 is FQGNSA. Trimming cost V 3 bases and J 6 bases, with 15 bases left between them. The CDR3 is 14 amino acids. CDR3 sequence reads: CASSLRQVQGEQYF. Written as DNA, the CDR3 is TGTGCCAGCAGCTTGAGACAGGTCCAGGGCGAGCAGTACTTC. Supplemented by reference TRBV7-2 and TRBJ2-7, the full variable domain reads GAGVSQSPSNKVTEKGKDVELRCDPISGHTALYWYRQSLGQGLEFLIYFQGNSAPDKSGLPSDRFSAERTGGSVSTLTIQRTQQEDSAVYLCASSLRQVQGEQYFGPGTRLTVT.

For the CDR3, the DNA is TGTGCCTGGAGTTGGGTCAGGGGCGGTACCGGGGAGCTGTTTTTT. It translates to CAWSWVRGGTGELFF. V and J are TRBV30 and TRBJ2-2; a possible D gene is TRBD1 (6 bases). Trimming left V 2 bases short and J 5 bases short, with 15 bases between. CDR1 and CDR2 from the germline V gene are GTSNPN and SVGIG (reference sequence). The CDR3 length is 15 residues.

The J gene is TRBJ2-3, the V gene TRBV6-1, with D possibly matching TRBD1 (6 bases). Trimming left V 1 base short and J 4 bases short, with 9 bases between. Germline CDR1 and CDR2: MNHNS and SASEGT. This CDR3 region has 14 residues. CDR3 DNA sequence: TGTGCCAGCAGTGAAGAGGACAGTCCAGATACGCAGTATTTT. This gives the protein CASSEEDSPDTQYF.

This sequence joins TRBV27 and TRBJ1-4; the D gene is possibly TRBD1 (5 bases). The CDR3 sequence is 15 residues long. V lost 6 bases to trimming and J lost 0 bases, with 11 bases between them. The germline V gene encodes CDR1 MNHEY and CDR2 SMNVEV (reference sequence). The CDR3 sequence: CASSPTVATNEKLFF. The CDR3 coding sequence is TGTGCCAGCAGCCCGACAGTTGCAACTAATGAAAAACTGTTTTTT.

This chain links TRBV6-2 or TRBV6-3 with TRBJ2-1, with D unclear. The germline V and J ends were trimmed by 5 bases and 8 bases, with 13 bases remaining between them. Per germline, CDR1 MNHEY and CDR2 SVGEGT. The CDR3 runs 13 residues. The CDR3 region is CASSVDGWDEQFF. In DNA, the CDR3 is TGTGCCAGCAGTGTTGACGGGTGGGATGAGCAGTTCTTC.

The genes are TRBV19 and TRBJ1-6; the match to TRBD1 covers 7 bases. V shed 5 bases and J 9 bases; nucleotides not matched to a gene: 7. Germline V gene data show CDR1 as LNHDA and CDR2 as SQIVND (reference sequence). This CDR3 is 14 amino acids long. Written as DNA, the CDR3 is TGTGCCAGTAGTCAGGGACAGAGTACTTCACCCCTCCACTTT. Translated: CASSQGQSTSPLHF.

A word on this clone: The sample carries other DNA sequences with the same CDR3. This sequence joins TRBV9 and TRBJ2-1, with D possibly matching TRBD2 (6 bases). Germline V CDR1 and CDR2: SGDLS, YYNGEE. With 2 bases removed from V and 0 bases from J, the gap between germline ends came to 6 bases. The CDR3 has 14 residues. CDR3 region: CASSVGGSYNEQFF. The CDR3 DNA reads TGTGCCAGCAGCGTGGGAGGCTCCTACAATGAGCAGTTCTTC.